A single sample is the source of the 20 T cell receptor beta chains below, sequenced in a study of blood T cell repertoires in COVID-19. The assay was immunoSEQ multiplex PCR, and TCRdb's table has in-frame clones only and misses some. The table lists some 180,000 clones, more than 70% of them singletons. Material: peripheral blood. The receptor source for this set is a man aged 50-59 years with COVID-19, enrolled during active disease.

The chain is built from TRBV27 and TRBJ1-1, with D possibly matching TRBD1 (5 bases). CDR3 length: 15 residues. V was clipped by 2 bases and J by 2 bases, with 12 bases between them. Germline V lookup: CDR1 MNHEY, CDR2 SMNVEV (reference sequence). CDR3: CASSLRTTVNTEAFF. In nucleotides, the CDR3 is TGTGCCAGCAGTTTACGAACGACAGTAAACACTGAAGCTTTCTTT.

The rearrangement joins TRBV7-9 to TRBJ2-5; 13 bases align to TRBD2. Germline assignment: CDR1 SEHNR and CDR2 FQNEAQ (reference sequence). The CDR3 sequence is 17 residues long. The V segment lost 0 bases and the J segment 2 bases; nucleotides outside the gene matches: 3. The CDR3 DNA reads TGTGCCAGCAGCTTAGCGATGGGACTAGCGGGACAAGAGACCCAGTACTTC. The encoded protein is CASSLAMGLAGQETQYF.

The J gene is TRBJ1-4, the V gene TRBV5-4; D perhaps matches TRBD1 (6 bases). Germline loops: CDR1 SGHNT, CDR2 YYREEE (reference sequence). V lost 0 bases, J lost 8 bases, and 14 bases lay in between. CDR3 length equals 15 residues. The CDR3 sequence is CASSLGGPGDEKLFF. The CDR3 DNA reads as TGTGCCAGCAGCTTGGGAGGGCCAGGGGACGAAAAACTGTTTTTT.

This clone was seen just once. The rearrangement links TRBV18 to TRBJ1-1; a weak D match, TRBD1 (5 bases). Trimming left V 2 bases short and J 0 bases short, with 10 bases between. This CDR3 contains 15 residues. CDR1 and CDR2 from the germline V gene are KGHSH and LQKENI. Here the CDR3 DNA reads TGTGCCAGCTCACCAGAAAGGGGTATGAACACTGAAGCTTTCTTT. Its translation is CASSPERGMNTEAFF.

The rearrangement joins TRBV18 to TRBJ2-1; D gene ambiguous. CDR3 size: 16 residues. CDR1 is KGHSH and CDR2 is LQKENI in the germline V gene. V was clipped by 2 bases and J by 0 bases, with 11 bases between them. The CDR3, as DNA: TGTGCCAGCTCACCAGTACGGGTAAGCTCCTACAATGAGCAGTTCTTC. Translating gives CASSPVRVSSYNEQFF.

This chain connects TRBV6-5 to TRBJ2-3; maybe TRBD2 (6 bases). CDR1 MNHEY and CDR2 SVGAGI come from the germline V gene. The V end was cut by 6 bases, the J end by 2 bases, with 15 bases between. This CDR3 spans 15 amino acids. The chain's CDR3 is CASSGLGLYTDTQYF. The DNA of the CDR3 is TGTGCCAGCAGCGGGTTGGGACTTTACACAGATACGCAGTATTTT.

The gene calls are TRBV29-1 and TRBJ2-3; weak D call: TRBD1 (6 bases). Trimming removed 6 bases at V and 0 bases at J, with 16 bases between. CDR3 length: 15 amino acids. In germline, CDR1 is SQVTM, CDR2 ANQGSEA. The CDR3 here is CSVLEMGASTDTQYF. The CDR3 DNA reads TGCAGCGTGCTTGAGATGGGGGCGAGCACAGATACGCAGTATTTT.

The gene calls are TRBV12-3 or TRBV12-4 and TRBJ1-3, with D uncertain. The CDR3 length is 13 residues. With 3 bases removed from V and 4 bases from J, the gap between germline ends came to 7 bases. CDR3 in DNA: TGTGCCAGCAGTTTCGCGCAAGGAAACACCATATATTTT. This sequence encodes CASSFAQGNTIYF.

The chain uses TRBV6-5 and TRBJ2-1; TRBD1 agrees at 11 bases. The CDR3 has 15 residues. V gave up 0 bases and J gave up 8 bases; unmatched junction bases: 3. CDR1 and CDR2 from the germline V gene are MNHEY and SVGAGI. CDR3 DNA: TGTGCCAGCAGTTACTCCGGGACAGGGGGGCATGAGCAGTTCTTC. Its protein product is CASSYSGTGGHEQFF.

The chain recombines TRBV11-2 with TRBJ2-7; TRBD1 is a possible D gene (6 bases). The CDR3 runs 13 residues. Germline V gene sequence: CDR1 SGHAT, CDR2 FQNNGV. Between the trimmed V and J ends, which lost 5 bases and 6 bases, there was a span of 14 bases. The CDR3 DNA sequence: TGTGCCAGCAGCCTCTCCACAGGGCTCGAGCAGTACTTC. Residues: CASSLSTGLEQYF.

This rearrangement joins TRBV28 to TRBJ2-5, with 12 bases lining up with TRBD1. There are 18 residues in the CDR3. With V trimmed by 4 bases and J by 7 bases, 16 bases remained unmatched. Germline CDR1 MDHEN, CDR2 SYDVKM. CDR3 nucleotide sequence: TGTGCCAGCAGTTCCCGGGACAGGGGGCTAGCCCTAAGCCGGACCCAGTACTTC. It specifies CASSSRDRGLALSRTQYF.

V and J are TRBV11-3 and TRBJ2-5; TRBD2 agrees at 11 bases. The CDR3 extends over 15 amino acids. J lost 5 bases, V lost 5 bases, and 7 bases had no gene match. The germline gives CDR1 SGHNT, CDR2 YENEEA. The DNA for the CDR3 is TGTGCCAGCAGCCTTAGCGGGAGGGACGGGGAGACCCAGTACTTC. This sequence encodes CASSLSGRDGETQYF.

The chain joins TRBV6-2 or TRBV6-3 to TRBJ1-2, with D hard to call. CDR3 length: 12 residues. Between the trimmed V and J ends, which lost 5 bases and 3 bases, there was a span of 7 bases. Germline V gene lookup returns CDR1 MNHEY and CDR2 SVGEGT. In DNA, the CDR3 is TGTGCCAGCAGTGACATATACTATGGCTACACCTTC. Translation gives CASSDIYYGYTF.

This clone was found once. The chain employs TRBV7-9 and TRBJ2-3; no reliable D call. This CDR3 has 13 residues. V lost 4 bases and J 0 bases, leaving 5 bases between the germline ends. The germline CDR1 and CDR2 sequences are SEHNR and FQNEAQ (reference sequence). This CDR3 reads CASSSVSTDTQYF. The CDR3 nucleotides are TGTGCCAGCAGCTCGGTTAGCACAGATACGCAGTATTTT.

The chain combines TRBV6-6 with TRBJ1-2; TRBD1 matches at 7 bases. This CDR3 has 14 residues. Trimming at V came to 5 bases and at J to 4 bases, leaving 7 bases not matched to a gene. The germline CDR1 and CDR2 sequences are MNHNY and SVGAGI (reference sequence). CDR3 coding DNA: TGTGCCAGCAGTCCCCGGGACAGAGGCTATGGCTACACCTTC. Protein product: CASSPRDRGYGYTF.

The rearrangement links TRBV7-2 to TRBJ1-4; the match to TRBD1 covers 7 bases. Germline trimming cut 1 base from V and 7 bases from J; bases unmatched to any gene: 9. CDR1 SGHTA and CDR2 FQGNSA come from the germline V gene. There are 16 residues in the CDR3. CDR3 sequence: CASSLVGGGVGEKLFF. The CDR3 DNA follows: TGTGCCAGCAGCTTAGTAGGAGGGGGCGTGGGTGAAAAACTGTTTTTT.

This rearrangement joins TRBV27 to TRBJ1-2; 11 bases fit TRBD1. Per the germline V gene, CDR1 is MNHEY and CDR2 is SMNVEV (reference sequence). V shed 5 bases and J 4 bases; nucleotides not matched to a gene: 3. CDR3 length: 14 amino acids. CDR3 DNA: TGTGCCAGCAGTCTGGGGACAGGGGGCTATGGCTACACCTTC. Translated: CASSLGTGGYGYTF.

The chain links TRBV28 to TRBJ2-5, with 8 nucleotides matching TRBD2. Germline V gene sequence: CDR1 MDHEN, CDR2 SYDVKM. The junction had 10 bases not matched to a gene; V was cut back by 5 bases and J by 5 bases. This CDR3 contains 15 residues. In nucleotides, the CDR3 is TGTGCCAGCAGTCGGGATGGACTAGCTGGTGAGACCCAGTACTTC. It specifies CASSRDGLAGETQYF. The variable domain in full, completed from reference TRBV28 and TRBJ2-5, reads DVKVTQSSRYLVKRTGEKVFLECVQDMDHENMFWYRQDPGLGLRLIYFSYDVKMKEKGDIPEGYSVSREKKERFSLILESASTNQTSMYLCASSRDGLAGETQYFGPGTRLLVL.

A note on this clone: A clone one base away is much larger, so this may be a read error. The same CDR3 arises from other DNA sequences in this sample as well. The chain has TRBV19 and TRBJ2-2; 10 nucleotides align to TRBD1. This CDR3 comprises 14 residues. Germline V gives CDR1 LNHDA, CDR2 SQIVND (reference sequence). The trim removed 6 bases at V and 6 bases at J, leaving 4 bases unmatched. This CDR3 reads CASRPGQGAGELFF. In nucleotides, the CDR3 is TGTGCCAGTAGGCCAGGACAGGGGGCCGGGGAGCTGTTTTTT.

The chain combines TRBV5-6 with TRBJ1-1; 8 nucleotides match TRBD1. V was pared by 5 bases and J by 0 bases, with 3 bases of the junction left unmatched. The CDR3 spans 14 residues. Germline assignment: CDR1 SGHDT and CDR2 YYEEEE. The CDR3 DNA reads as TGTGCCAGCAGGAAGGGACAGGTGAACACTGAAGCTTTCTTT. Its protein is CASRKGQVNTEAFF. Together with reference TRBV5-6 and TRBJ1-1, the CDR3 gives the full variable domain: DAGVTQSPTHLIKTRGQQVTLRCSPKSGHDTVSWYQQALGQGPQFIFQYYEEEERQRGNFPDRFSGHQFPNYSSELNVNALLLGDSALYLCASRKGQVNTEAFFGQGTRLTVV.